Included here is one T cell receptor (beta chain) sequence, with context. Authors' processing steps: Estimates of nucleated cell counts were drawn from the amplification of reference gene primers. Here immunoSEQ multiplex PCR was the method, and the copy in TCRdb shows in-frame clones only, minus some. V and J calls and clone size are copied from that table; D and trimming were computed from the DNA. The sample consists of around 220,000 clones, approximately 86% of them appearing once. This record comes from a study of blood T cell repertoires in COVID-19. The wider study: Samples came from the United States, Italy and Spain, spanning acute and convalescent COVID-19. The analysed material was cDNA or gDNA that came from T cells, B-cell-depleted T cells, or PBMCs.

V was pared by 0 bases and J by 4 bases, with 10 bases between. CDR1 and CDR2 (germline): SGHTS, YDEGEE. This CDR3 has 14 amino acids. The specimen was peripheral blood. This TCR was sampled from a man between 18 and 35 years old with active or convalescent COVID-19. This sequence joins TRBV5-8 and TRBJ1-2; D unresolved. This CDR3 reads CASSLEAGLYGYTF. The CDR3 coding sequence is TGTGCCAGCAGCTTGGAGGCAGGCCTCTATGGCTACACCTTC.